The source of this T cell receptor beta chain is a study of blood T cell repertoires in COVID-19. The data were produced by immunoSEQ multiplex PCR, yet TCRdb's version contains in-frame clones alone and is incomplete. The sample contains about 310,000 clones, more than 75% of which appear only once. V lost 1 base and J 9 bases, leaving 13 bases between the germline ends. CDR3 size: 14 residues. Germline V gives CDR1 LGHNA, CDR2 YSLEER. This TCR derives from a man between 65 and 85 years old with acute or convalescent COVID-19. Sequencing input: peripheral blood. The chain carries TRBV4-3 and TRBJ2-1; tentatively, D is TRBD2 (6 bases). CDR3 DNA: TGCGCCAGCAGCCAAGCCGGAGGGATAGGTGAGCAGTTCTTC. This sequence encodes CASSQAGGIGEQFF.